The entry that follows covers one T cell receptor beta chain sequence. This sample is part of a study of blood T cell repertoires in COVID-19. Overall study: Spain, Italy and the United States supplied samples that represented acute and convalescent COVID-19. PBMCs, B-cell-depleted T cells, or T cells were the source of the cDNA or gDNA that made up the material.

As originally analysed: Reference gene primer amplification yielded estimated nucleated cell counts. Profiled with immunoSEQ multiplex PCR; TCRdb holds only in-frame clones, not every one. That table furnishes V, J and clone size, whereas the DNA furnished D and trimming. The repertoire holds about 43,000 clones, 87% seen once, with approximately 15% in the top ten. V lost 5 bases, J lost 3 bases, and 8 bases lay in between. This CDR3 comprises 14 residues. The germline CDR1 and CDR2 sequences are WSHSY and SAAADI. The sequencing sample was made of peripheral blood. This TCR came from a man in his 60s with active COVID-19. This chain links TRBV10-2 with TRBJ1-6, with D possibly matching TRBD1 (5 bases). The CDR3 spells CASSLTGYNSPLHF. The CDR3 DNA sequence: TGCGCCAGCAGTCTAACAGGCTATAATTCACCCCTCCACTTT.